This T cell receptor (beta chain) was sequenced in a study of blood T cell repertoires in COVID-19 (dated by TCRdb to 2020 to 2021). Looking at the study overall: Samples covering the acute and convalescent phases of COVID-19 were provided by collaborators in the United States, Italy and Spain. The repertoires were released in a freely available public database meant as a resource for research on the immune response to SARS-CoV-2. HLA class I and class II types, where available, came from metadata supplied by the sample provider rather than from assay-based typing. Samples were obtained from the ongoing ImmuneRACE study (first 160 participants) and from about 1,300 subjects provided by 6 global collaborators. The dataset comprised deeply sampled blood TCRbeta repertoires from subjects exposed to, actively infected with, or recovered from COVID-19. The material from the prospective study consisted of cDNA or gDNA derived from T cells, B-cell-depleted T cells, or PBMCs. Sample metadata almost always included a de-identified subject ID, COVID-19 status, age in years and sex.

In Seattle, one collaborating source enrolled patients while the infection was active and tracked those patients longitudinally over the course of disease. Each collaborating institution followed its own protocols to collect whole blood in K2EDTA tubes. Collaborator samples were shipped for TCRbeta analysis as frozen whole blood, isolated PBMCs, or DNA extracted from either sample type. What the work shows at the level of the full study, not this receptor alone: Clinical and demographic metadata were provided uncurated, with the amount varying by source and participant.

Comment on this clone: Its antigen is unknown. Per-base quality was not reported, and no clone a single base away is much larger than it.

TCRbeta CDR3 regions were amplified from genomic DNA using the immunoSEQ Assay, a bias-controlled multiplex PCR. On the authors' methods: Within the assay, amplification of reference gene primers was used to estimate how many nucleated cells each sample contained. To quantify the absolute abundance of each unique TCRbeta CDR3 rearrangement, sequence reads were collapsed and filtered. Productive Simpson clonality was computed per sample as the square root of Simpson's diversity index over productive rearrangements. The clones in this table, taken by TCRdb from immuneACCESS, are in-frame only. Not every clone is retained; where verified, under half of the shortfall comes from an unresolved V gene, and the cause of the rest is unknown. The DNA gave D and trimming, while V, J and clone size come from that table. The sample contains hundreds of thousands of clones, approximately 90% of them found a single time. The ten largest make up more than 0.7% of the sample.

Reading from cysteine to phenylalanine, the CDR3 counts 13 amino acids. The sequence is cut down to CDR3 DNA, 39 bases in frame from base 1. At the junction V is shortened by 7 bases and J by 2 bases, with 12 bases in between. Via the germline V gene, CDR1 is SGHRS and CDR2 YFSETQ. The V gene is TRBV5-1 and the J gene is TRBJ2-5, with the D segment identity uncertain. This sequence originates from a young man with COVID-19, enrolled during active disease. Sequencing was done on a sample of peripheral blood. Here the CDR3 is given as CASSMGSQETQYF. Read as DNA, the sequence is TGCGCCAGCTCGATGGGCAGTCAAGAGACCCAGTACTTC.